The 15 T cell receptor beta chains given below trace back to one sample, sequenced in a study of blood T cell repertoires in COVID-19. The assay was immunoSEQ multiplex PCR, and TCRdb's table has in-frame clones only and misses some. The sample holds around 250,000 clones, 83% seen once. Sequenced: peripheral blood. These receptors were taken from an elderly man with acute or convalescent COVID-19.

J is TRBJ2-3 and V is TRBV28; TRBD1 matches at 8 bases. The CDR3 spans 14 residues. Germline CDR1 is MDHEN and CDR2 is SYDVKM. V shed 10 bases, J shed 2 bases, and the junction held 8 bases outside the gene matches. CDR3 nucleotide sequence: TGTGCCAACTCAGGACAGGGTGCCACAGATACGCAGTATTTT. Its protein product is CANSGQGATDTQYF.

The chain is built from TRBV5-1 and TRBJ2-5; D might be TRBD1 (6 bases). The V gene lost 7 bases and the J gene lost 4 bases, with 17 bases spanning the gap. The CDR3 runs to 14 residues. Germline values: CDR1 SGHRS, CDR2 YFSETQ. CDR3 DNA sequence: TGCGCCAGCGGGCGGCAGGGGTTGACAGAGACCCAGTACTTC. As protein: CASGRQGLTETQYF.

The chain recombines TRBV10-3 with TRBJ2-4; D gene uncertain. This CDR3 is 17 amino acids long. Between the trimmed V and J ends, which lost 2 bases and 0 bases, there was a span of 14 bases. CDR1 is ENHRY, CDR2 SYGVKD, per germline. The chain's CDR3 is CAISENQAPLAKNIQYF. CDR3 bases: TGTGCCATCAGTGAGAACCAGGCCCCGTTAGCCAAAAACATTCAGTACTTC.

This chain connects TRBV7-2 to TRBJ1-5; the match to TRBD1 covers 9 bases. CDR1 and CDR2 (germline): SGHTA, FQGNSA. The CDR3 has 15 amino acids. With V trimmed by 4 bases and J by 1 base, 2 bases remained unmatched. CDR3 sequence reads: CASSSQGASNQPQHF. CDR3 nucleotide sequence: TGTGCCAGCAGCTCACAGGGGGCGAGCAATCAGCCCCAGCATTTT.

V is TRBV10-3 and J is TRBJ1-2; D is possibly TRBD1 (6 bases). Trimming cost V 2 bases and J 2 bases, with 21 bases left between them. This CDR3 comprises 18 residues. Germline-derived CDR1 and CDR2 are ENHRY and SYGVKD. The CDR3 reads CAISETPLLAGENYGYTF. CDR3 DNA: TGTGCCATCAGTGAGACCCCGTTGTTGGCAGGGGAAAACTATGGCTACACCTTC.

CDR3 residues: CASSPGRADNSPLHF. Here the CDR3 DNA reads TGTGCCAGCTCACCGGGCAGGGCCGATAATTCACCCCTCCACTTT. This chain joins TRBV18 and TRBJ1-6; D may be TRBD1 (5 bases). V lost 3 bases to trimming and J lost 5 bases, with 11 bases between them. The germline V gene encodes CDR1 KGHSH and CDR2 LQKENI. The CDR3 covers 15 residues.

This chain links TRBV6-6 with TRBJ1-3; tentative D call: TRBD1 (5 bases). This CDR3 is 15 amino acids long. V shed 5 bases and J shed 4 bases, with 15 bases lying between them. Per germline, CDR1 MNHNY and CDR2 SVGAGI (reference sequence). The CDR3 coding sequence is TGTGCCAGCAGTGTCGCCGCGGGGGAGGGAAACACCATATATTTT. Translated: CASSVAAGEGNTIYF.

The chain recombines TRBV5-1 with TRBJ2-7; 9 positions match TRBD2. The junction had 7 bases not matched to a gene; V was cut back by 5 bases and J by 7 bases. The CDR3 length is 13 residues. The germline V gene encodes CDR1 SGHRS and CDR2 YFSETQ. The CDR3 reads CASSSSAGGEQYF. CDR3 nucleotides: TGCGCCAGCAGTTCCTCAGCGGGAGGTGAGCAGTACTTC. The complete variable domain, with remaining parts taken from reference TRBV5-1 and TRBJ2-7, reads KAGVTQTPRYLIKTRGQQVTLSCSPISGHRSVSWYQQTPGQGLQFLFEYFSETQRNKGNFPGRFSGRQFSNSRSEMNVSTLELGDSALYLCASSSSAGGEQYFGPGTRLTVT.

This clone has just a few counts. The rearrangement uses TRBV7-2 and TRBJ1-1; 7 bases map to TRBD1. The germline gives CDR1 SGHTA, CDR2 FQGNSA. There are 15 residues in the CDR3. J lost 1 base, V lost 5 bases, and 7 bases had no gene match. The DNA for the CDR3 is TGTGCCAGCAGCCCGGTGACAGGGCGGAACACTGAAGCTTTCTTT. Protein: CASSPVTGRNTEAFF.

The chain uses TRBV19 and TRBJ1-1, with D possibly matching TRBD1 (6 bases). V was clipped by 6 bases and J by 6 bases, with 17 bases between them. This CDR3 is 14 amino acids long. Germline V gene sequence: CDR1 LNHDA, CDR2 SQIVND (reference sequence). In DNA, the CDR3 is TGTGCCAGTAGGGAGGCGGGGGGCCCCCCTGAAGCTTTCTTT. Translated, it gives CASREAGGPPEAFF.

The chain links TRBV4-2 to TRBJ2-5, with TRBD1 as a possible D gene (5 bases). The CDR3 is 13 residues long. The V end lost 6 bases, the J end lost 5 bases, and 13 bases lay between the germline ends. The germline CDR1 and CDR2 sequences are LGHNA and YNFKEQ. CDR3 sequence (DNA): TGTGCCAGCAGTCCCAGGGTTGAGGAGACCCAGTACTTC. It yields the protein CASSPRVEETQYF.

The CDR3 loop reads CASSLILGGTANTEAFF. Written as DNA, the CDR3 is TGTGCCAGCAGCTTAATCCTCGGCGGGACAGCGAACACTGAAGCTTTCTTT. This chain links TRBV7-8 with TRBJ1-1, with 7 positions matching TRBD1. The junction had 10 bases not matched to a gene; V was cut back by 2 bases and J by 1 base. The germline CDR1 and CDR2 sequences are SGHVS and FQNEAQ. CDR3 length: 17 residues.

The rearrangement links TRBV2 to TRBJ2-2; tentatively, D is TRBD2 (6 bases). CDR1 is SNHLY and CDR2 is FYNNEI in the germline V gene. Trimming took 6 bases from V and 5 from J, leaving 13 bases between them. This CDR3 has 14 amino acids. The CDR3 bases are TGTGCCAGCAGAACCGGGACTTTAACCGGGGAGCTGTTTTTT. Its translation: CASRTGTLTGELFF. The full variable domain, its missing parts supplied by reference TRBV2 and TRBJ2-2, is EPEVTQTPSHQVTQMGQEVILRCVPISNHLYFYWYRQILGQKVEFLVSFYNNEISEKSEIFDDQFSVERPDGSNFTLKIRSTKLEDSAMYFCASRTGTLTGELFFGEGSRLTVL.

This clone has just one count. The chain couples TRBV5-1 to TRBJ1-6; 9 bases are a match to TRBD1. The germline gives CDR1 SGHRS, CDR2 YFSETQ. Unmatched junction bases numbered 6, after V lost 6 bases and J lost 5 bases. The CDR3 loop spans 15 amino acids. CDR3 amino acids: CASTWGDRDNSPLHF. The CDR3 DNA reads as TGCGCCAGCACGTGGGGGGACAGGGATAATTCACCCCTCCACTTT.

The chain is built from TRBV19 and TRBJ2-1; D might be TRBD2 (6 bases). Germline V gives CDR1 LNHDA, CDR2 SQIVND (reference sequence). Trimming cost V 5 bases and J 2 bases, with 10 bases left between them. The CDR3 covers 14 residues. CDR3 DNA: TGTGCCAGTAGTTCCACTAGCCCCTACAATGAGCAGTTCTTC. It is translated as CASSSTSPYNEQFF.